The sequence of this T cell receptor beta chain was determined in a study of cytomegalovirus exposure and HLA in healthy donors. Study findings and constraints: Judged likely to be a sequencing artifact was a cluster of highly shared sequence variants.

It was with 60 Vbeta and 13 Jbeta primers that the PCR ran. The method was immunoSEQ multiplex PCR; TCRdb's version includes in-frame clones alone and lacks a portion of them. The sample consists of 200,000 to 300,000 clones, 82% of them appearing once. In regard to this clone: The antigen is undetermined.

Germline CDR1 SEHNR, CDR2 FQNEAQ (reference sequence). The V segment lost 5 bases and the J segment 2 bases; nucleotides outside the gene matches: 8. CDR3 length: 15 residues. The source material was PBMCs. The sequence was obtained from a middle-aged woman in good health and CMV-seropositive. This chain joins TRBV7-9 and TRBJ1-2; 7 nucleotides align to TRBD1. The CDR3 bases are TGTGCCAGCAGCAAAATGGGACAGACGAACTATGGCTACACCTTC. Amino acid sequence: CASSKMGQTNYGYTF.